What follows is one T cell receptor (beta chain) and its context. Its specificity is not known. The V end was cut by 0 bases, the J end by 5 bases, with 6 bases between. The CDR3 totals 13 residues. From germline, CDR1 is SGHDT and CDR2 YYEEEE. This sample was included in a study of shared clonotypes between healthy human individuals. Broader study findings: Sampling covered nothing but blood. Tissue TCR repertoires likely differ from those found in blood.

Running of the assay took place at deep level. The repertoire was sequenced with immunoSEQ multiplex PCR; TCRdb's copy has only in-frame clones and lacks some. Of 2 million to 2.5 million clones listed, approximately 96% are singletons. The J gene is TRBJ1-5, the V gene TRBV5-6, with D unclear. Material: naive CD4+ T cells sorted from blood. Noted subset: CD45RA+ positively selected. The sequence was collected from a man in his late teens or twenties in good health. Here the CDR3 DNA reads TGTGCCAGCAGCTTGGGGGCCCATCAGCCCCAGCATTTT. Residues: CASSLGAHQPQHF.